The rows below give T cell receptor beta chains drawn from one sample of a study of cytomegalovirus exposure and HLA in healthy donors. Assay: immunoSEQ multiplex PCR; the TCRdb copy retains only in-frame clones and omits some. The sample has fewer than 90,000 clones, almost 85% seen once. The sequencing input was PBMCs. The receptors were sampled from a woman aged 18 to 35 in good health and CMV-seropositive. The CDR3 runs from the conserved cysteine through the conserved F or W. D genes are given only for firm matches. Clone size appears in some rows only: once, few, many, or a class for an expanded clone.

clone_size j_call d_call cdr3_length v_call cdr3_aa cdr3_nt
NA TRBJ2-1 NA 14 TRBV9 CASSVGQGGGEQFF TGTGCCAGCAGCGTTGGGCAGGGGGGTGGTGAGCAGTTCTTC
NA TRBJ2-2 NA 15 TRBV27 CASSLRAMNTGELFF TGTGCCAGCAGTTTGAGGGCCATGAACACCGGGGAGCTGTTTTTT
NA TRBJ1-2 NA 13 TRBV10-2 CASSEREAYGYTF TGCGCCAGCAGTGAAAGAGAGGCCTATGGCTACACCTTC
once TRBJ2-1 NA 13 TRBV27 CASSLSGDNEQFF TGTGCCAGCAGTTTATCCGGGGACAATGAGCAGTTCTTC
NA TRBJ1-1 TRBD1 13 TRBV7-2 CASSLGRDREAFF TGTGCCAGCAGCTTAGGCCGGGACAGAGAAGCTTTCTTT
NA TRBJ2-7 NA 16 TRBV4-1 CASSQYSGDFAYEQYF TGCGCCAGCAGCCAATATTCAGGGGATTTCGCCTACGAGCAGTACTTC
NA TRBJ2-3 NA 14 TRBV5-1 CASSPQEGGITQYF TGCGCCAGCAGCCCCCAAGAGGGTGGTATCACGCAGTATTTT
NA TRBJ1-6 NA 16 TRBV5-4 CASSLGARTTNSPLHF TGTGCCAGCAGCTTGGGGGCCCGGACAACTAATTCACCCCTCCACTTT
NA TRBJ2-2 NA 14 TRBV5-4 CASSLDGRSGELFF TGTGCCAGCAGCTTGGACGGTCGTTCCGGGGAGCTGTTTTTT
few TRBJ1-6 NA 15 TRBV11-2 CASSFLARSNSPLHF TGTGCCAGCAGCTTCTTAGCACGGAGTAATTCACCCCTCCACTTT
NA TRBJ2-7 TRBD1 14 TRBV7-9 CASSRGQGMDEQYF TGTGCCAGCAGCCGGGGACAGGGGATGGACGAGCAGTACTTC
NA TRBJ1-1 NA 13 TRBV7-8 CASSLAGAAEAFF TGTGCCAGCAGCTTAGCAGGGGCCGCTGAAGCTTTCTTT
NA TRBJ1-4 NA 12 TRBV29-1 CSGHSDNEKLFF TGCAGCGGCCACAGTGATAATGAAAAACTGTTTTTT
NA TRBJ2-1 NA 12 TRBV5-1 CASRYPGEEQFF TGCGCCAGCAGATATCCAGGGGAGGAGCAGTTCTTC
NA TRBJ2-1 TRBD2 15 TRBV10-1 CASSVASGGSNEQFF TGCGCCAGCAGTGTTGCTAGCGGGGGGTCCAATGAGCAGTTCTTC
NA TRBJ2-7 NA 14 TRBV6-1 CASSDPNRAYEQYF TGTGCCAGCAGTGATCCCAACAGGGCCTACGAGCAGTACTTC
NA TRBJ2-3 TRBD2 15 TRBV7-7 CASSPGGGRIDTQYF TGTGCCAGCAGCCCGGGAGGGGGTCGGATAGATACGCAGTATTTT
NA TRBJ2-3 NA 14 TRBV30 CAWMYPGFTDTQYF TGTGCCTGGATGTACCCGGGGTTCACAGATACGCAGTATTTT
NA TRBJ1-6 TRBD1 14 TRBV9 CASSLRQGNSPLHF TGTGCCAGCAGCTTGCGACAGGGGAATTCACCCCTCCACTTT
NA TRBJ1-3 TRBD1 14 TRBV10-3 CAISDDQGAYTIYF TGTGCCATCAGTGACGACCAGGGGGCCTACACCATATATTTT
few TRBJ1-6 NA 18 TRBV21-1 CASSRPTGAANPNSPLHF TGTGCCAGCAGCAGACCAACAGGGGCTGCGAATCCTAATTCACCCCTCCACTTT
NA TRBJ1-4 NA 16 TRBV5-8 CASSLQGSSTNEKLFF TGTGCCAGCAGCTTACAGGGTTCTTCGACTAATGAAAAACTGTTTTTT
NA TRBJ2-1 TRBD2 13 TRBV9 CASSVWDYDKQFF TGTGCCAGCAGCGTGTGGGACTACGACAAGCAGTTCTTC
NA TRBJ1-6 NA 15 TRBV27 CASSPGRPGNSPLHF TGTGCCAGCAGCCCGGGCCGACCGGGGAATTCACCCCTCCACTTT
NA TRBJ2-3 NA 15 TRBV6-6 CASRGGRVNTDTQYF TGTGCCAGCAGGGGGGGGCGCGTGAACACAGATACGCAGTATTTT
NA TRBJ2-1 TRBD2 18 TRBV5-6 CASSLPGLAGARYNEQFF TGTGCCAGCAGCTTGCCCGGACTAGCGGGGGCCCGCTACAATGAGCAGTTCTTC
NA TRBJ1-1 NA 13 TRBV4-1 CASSHPVYTEAFF TGCGCCAGCAGCCATCCCGTATACACTGAAGCTTTCTTT
NA TRBJ2-3 NA 12 TRBV5-1 CASSLAADTQYF TGCGCCAGCAGCTTGGCCGCAGATACGCAGTATTTT
NA TRBJ2-1 TRBD2 15 TRBV7-9 CASSLVTSGGSEQFF TGTGCCAGCAGCTTAGTCACTAGCGGGGGGAGTGAGCAGTTCTTC
NA TRBJ2-2 NA 17 TRBV6-1 CASSEAVVALGRGELFF TGTGCCAGCAGTGAAGCAGTAGTGGCCCTAGGTCGCGGGGAGCTGTTTTTT
NA TRBJ2-1 TRBD1 16 TRBV7-2 CASSGPGQGFYNEQFF TGTGCCAGCAGTGGACCGGGACAGGGTTTTTACAATGAGCAGTTCTTC
NA TRBJ1-2 NA 14 TRBV28 CASSSLTGDYGYTF TGTGCCAGCAGTTCACTAACAGGTGACTATGGCTACACCTTC
NA TRBJ1-6 NA 15 TRBV7-2 CASSLVGGSNSPLHF TGTGCCAGCAGCTTAGTAGGAGGGTCCAATTCACCCCTCCACTTT
NA TRBJ1-4 NA 14 TRBV19 CASSFPATNEKLFF TGTGCCAGTAGTTTCCCAGCAACTAATGAAAAACTGTTTTTT
NA TRBJ2-3 TRBD2 15 TRBV5-1 CASSFLAGAPDTQYF TGCGCCAGCAGCTTTCTAGCGGGGGCCCCAGATACGCAGTATTTT
NA TRBJ2-5 TRBD2 14 TRBV9 CASSGGGSDETQYF TGTGCCAGCAGCGGGGGGGGATCGGATGAGACCCAGTACTTC
NA TRBJ2-2 NA 13 TRBV30 CAWVGHLSGELFF TGTGCCTGGGTGGGACACCTCTCCGGGGAGCTGTTTTTT
NA TRBJ2-7 NA 11 TRBV27 CASSLGHEQYF TGTGCCAGCAGTTTAGGGCACGAGCAGTACTTC
NA TRBJ2-2 NA 12 TRBV11-3 CASSTNTGELFF TGTGCCAGCAGCACAAACACCGGGGAGCTGTTTTTT
once TRBJ2-1 TRBD2 16 TRBV15 CATSRDHSGSYNEQFF TGTGCCACCAGCAGAGATCACAGCGGGAGCTACAATGAGCAGTTCTTC
NA TRBJ2-3 NA 12 TRBV28 CASTTSTDTQYF TGTGCCAGCACTACTAGCACAGATACGCAGTATTTT
NA TRBJ1-4 TRBD1 13 TRBV10-3 CAIGGQGDEKLFF TGTGCCATCGGGGGACAGGGTGACGAAAAACTGTTTTTT
NA TRBJ2-7 NA 14 TRBV30 CAWSVRGSSYEQYF TGTGCCTGGAGTGTCCGGGGGAGCTCCTACGAGCAGTACTTC
NA TRBJ2-1 NA 15 TRBV6-5 CASSSVWDLYNEQFF TGTGCCAGCAGTTCCGTATGGGACTTATACAATGAGCAGTTCTTC
NA TRBJ2-5 TRBD2 16 TRBV6-5 CASSYGTSGGEETQYF TGTGCCAGCAGTTACGGGACTAGCGGGGGGGAAGAGACCCAGTACTTC
once TRBJ1-2 NA 15 TRBV18 CASSPQGAPNYGYTF TGTGCCAGCTCACCACAAGGAGCTCCTAACTATGGCTACACCTTC
NA TRBJ2-1 NA 13 TRBV6-5 CASSLGARGEQFF TGTGCCAGCAGTCTAGGGGCGAGGGGGGAGCAGTTCTTC
NA TRBJ2-7 TRBD1 11 TRBV29-1 CSVNRGLREYF TGCAGCGTTAACAGGGGTTTAAGGGAGTACTTC
NA TRBJ1-5 NA 15 TRBV18 CASSPNTAGNQPQHF TGTGCCAGCTCACCAAATACAGCGGGCAATCAGCCCCAGCATTTT
NA TRBJ2-7 NA 14 TRBV6-6 CASSYRGNSYEQYF TGTGCCAGCAGTTACCGAGGGAACTCCTACGAGCAGTACTTC
NA TRBJ2-3 TRBD2 15 TRBV6-4 CASSVVAGGTDTQYF TGTGCCAGCAGTGTGGTAGCGGGAGGCACAGATACGCAGTATTTT
NA TRBJ2-3 TRBD1 14 TRBV19 CASSIGQGPDTQYF TGTGCCAGTAGTATTGGACAGGGCCCAGATACGCAGTATTTT
NA TRBJ2-3 NA 15 TRBV30 CAWSGWRGSTDTQYF TGTGCCTGGAGTGGTTGGCGGGGAAGCACAGATACGCAGTATTTT
NA TRBJ2-1 TRBD2 19 TRBV18 CASSPGTSGGSPFINEQFF TGTGCCAGCTCACCGGGGACTAGCGGGGGGTCCCCATTTATCAATGAGCAGTTCTTC
NA TRBJ1-5 TRBD1 14 TRBV6-4 CATIRDRENQPQHF TGTGCCACCATCCGGGACAGGGAAAATCAGCCCCAGCATTTT
few TRBJ1-6 NA 13 TRBV10-3 CATLQDMESPLHF TGTGCCACTTTGCAGGACATGGAATCACCCCTCCACTTT
NA TRBJ1-3 NA 13 TRBV11-2 CASSIDSGNTIYF TGTGCCAGCAGTATAGACTCTGGAAACACCATATATTTT